A selection of T cell receptor beta chains follows, all from one sample in a study of T cell responses to AZD1222 COVID-19 vaccine. Only in-frame clones appear in the TCRdb table, and some are missing; sequencing was by immunoSEQ multiplex PCR. Counted here are tens of thousands of clones, roughly 85% occurring once; the ten biggest clones make up approximately 16%. The specimen was peripheral blood, collected on day 0 of AZD1222 vaccination. Receptors originate from an adult in good health. The CDR3 runs from the conserved cysteine through the conserved F or W. The order of the fields is D gene, clone size, J gene, V gene, CDR3 DNA, CDR3 protein. The D gene is left open where the match is weak. Clone size, where shown, is once, few, many, or a class for clones that have expanded.

d_call: TRBD1; clone_size: .; j_call: TRBJ2-7; v_call: TRBV5-6; cdr3_nt: TGTGCCAGCAGCTCACCGACAGGGAGCAACTACGAGCAGTACTTC; cdr3_aa: CASSSPTGSNYEQYF
d_call: .; clone_size: few; j_call: TRBJ1-1; v_call: TRBV19; cdr3_nt: TGTGCCAGTACTATGACACCACCGGGCACTGAAGCTTTCTTT; cdr3_aa: CASTMTPPGTEAFF
d_call: TRBD1; clone_size: .; j_call: TRBJ1-5; v_call: TRBV28; cdr3_nt: TGTGCCAGCAGCCCCGGGACAGGGATGTTTCAGCCCCAGCATTTT; cdr3_aa: CASSPGTGMFQPQHF
d_call: TRBD2; clone_size: once; j_call: TRBJ2-3; v_call: TRBV4-2; cdr3_nt: TGTGCCAGCAGCCAAGCTTCGACTAGCCTCTCCACAGATACGCAGTATTTT; cdr3_aa: CASSQASTSLSTDTQYF
d_call: TRBD1; clone_size: once; j_call: TRBJ1-4; v_call: TRBV7-9; cdr3_nt: TGTGCCAGCAGCTTAGTACGAGGGGGCAATGAAAAACTGTTTTTT; cdr3_aa: CASSLVRGGNEKLFF
d_call: .; clone_size: .; j_call: TRBJ2-7; v_call: TRBV5-1; cdr3_nt: TGCGCCAGCAGCCGGGACAACTACGAGCAGTACTTC; cdr3_aa: CASSRDNYEQYF
d_call: TRBD1; clone_size: .; j_call: TRBJ1-2; v_call: TRBV4-1; cdr3_nt: TGCGCCAGCAGCCACTTCGGGACAGTCGTGGATGGCTACACCTTC; cdr3_aa: CASSHFGTVVDGYTF
d_call: .; clone_size: .; j_call: TRBJ1-1; v_call: TRBV29-1; cdr3_nt: TGCAGCGTTGTTTCAGCGAACACTGAAGCTTTCTTT; cdr3_aa: CSVVSANTEAFF
d_call: .; clone_size: .; j_call: TRBJ2-7; v_call: TRBV20-1; cdr3_nt: TGCAGTGCTAGAGGCAGCTACGAGCAGTACTTC; cdr3_aa: CSARGSYEQYF
d_call: .; clone_size: once; j_call: TRBJ1-4; v_call: TRBV19; cdr3_nt: TGTGCCAGTAGTATGCAACATTTTAATGAAAAACTGTTTTTT; cdr3_aa: CASSMQHFNEKLFF
d_call: .; clone_size: .; j_call: TRBJ1-4; v_call: TRBV11-2; cdr3_nt: TGTGCCAGCAGTGGAAACGATGAAAAACTGTTTTTT; cdr3_aa: CASSGNDEKLFF
d_call: TRBD2; clone_size: few; j_call: TRBJ2-1; v_call: TRBV4-2; cdr3_nt: TGTGCCAGCAGCCAAGATAGGACTAGCGGTGCGGAGGAGCAGTTCTTC; cdr3_aa: CASSQDRTSGAEEQFF
d_call: .; clone_size: .; j_call: TRBJ1-1; v_call: TRBV12-3/TRBV12-4; cdr3_nt: TGTGCCAGCTCCCCACCCGGGAACACTGAAGCTTTCTTT; cdr3_aa: CASSPPGNTEAFF
d_call: .; clone_size: .; j_call: TRBJ2-2; v_call: TRBV12-5; cdr3_nt: TGTGCTAGTGGTTTGCTATCGAACACCGGGGAGCTGTTTTTT; cdr3_aa: CASGLLSNTGELFF
d_call: .; clone_size: .; j_call: TRBJ1-5; v_call: TRBV19; cdr3_nt: TGTGCCAGTAGTATCTTACAGGGTCGGGGGCAGCCCCAGCATTTT; cdr3_aa: CASSILQGRGQPQHF
d_call: .; clone_size: .; j_call: TRBJ1-5; v_call: TRBV19; cdr3_nt: TGTGCCAGTAGTATTGTGGGGGGCAATCAGCCCCAGCATTTT; cdr3_aa: CASSIVGGNQPQHF
d_call: .; clone_size: few; j_call: TRBJ1-2; v_call: TRBV5-1; cdr3_nt: TGCGCCAGCAGCTTAGCCACCAACTATGGCTACACCTTC; cdr3_aa: CASSLATNYGYTF
d_call: TRBD2; clone_size: .; j_call: TRBJ2-3; v_call: TRBV25-1; cdr3_nt: TGTGCCAGCAGTGAATTACGGGCGGGGGGATTAGATACGCAGTATTTT; cdr3_aa: CASSELRAGGLDTQYF
d_call: .; clone_size: .; j_call: TRBJ2-5; v_call: TRBV5-4; cdr3_nt: TGTGCCAGCAGCTTGGGGGGGCCTCAGTTGACCCAGTACTTC; cdr3_aa: CASSLGGPQLTQYF
d_call: .; clone_size: .; j_call: TRBJ1-3; v_call: TRBV7-6; cdr3_nt: TGTGCCAGCAGCTTAGGCTCCACCCTCTCTGGAAACACCATATATTTT; cdr3_aa: CASSLGSTLSGNTIYF
d_call: .; clone_size: .; j_call: TRBJ1-6; v_call: TRBV13; cdr3_nt: TGTGCCAGCAGCTTAGACGGATCACCCCTCCACTTT; cdr3_aa: CASSLDGSPLHF
d_call: TRBD2; clone_size: .; j_call: TRBJ2-1; v_call: TRBV6-5; cdr3_nt: TGTGCCAGCAGTTCCTTCGCGGGGGTGTACAATGAGCAGTTCTTC; cdr3_aa: CASSSFAGVYNEQFF
d_call: .; clone_size: .; j_call: TRBJ2-7; v_call: TRBV6-5; cdr3_nt: TGTGCCAGCAACAGGGTTGTGGACGAGCAGTACTTC; cdr3_aa: CASNRVVDEQYF
d_call: .; clone_size: .; j_call: TRBJ2-7; v_call: TRBV9; cdr3_nt: TGTGCCAGCAGCTACGGGGAGACCTACGAGCAGTACTTC; cdr3_aa: CASSYGETYEQYF
d_call: .; clone_size: .; j_call: TRBJ1-6; v_call: TRBV2; cdr3_nt: TGTGCCAGCAGTGAATTATCGGGGTCTGCAAATTCACCCCTCCACTTT; cdr3_aa: CASSELSGSANSPLHF
d_call: .; clone_size: few; j_call: TRBJ1-2; v_call: TRBV5-1; cdr3_nt: TGCGCCAGCAGCTTGGCAGGGAACTATGGCTACACCTTC; cdr3_aa: CASSLAGNYGYTF
d_call: TRBD2; clone_size: .; j_call: TRBJ2-1; v_call: TRBV11-2; cdr3_nt: TGTGCCAGCAGCCCACTGACTAGCGGGGGCCCCAATGAGCAGTTCTTC; cdr3_aa: CASSPLTSGGPNEQFF
d_call: .; clone_size: .; j_call: TRBJ1-6; v_call: TRBV5-4; cdr3_nt: TGTGCCAGCAGCCTGGGTGGATTGGGGAATTCACCCCTCCACTTT; cdr3_aa: CASSLGGLGNSPLHF
d_call: TRBD1; clone_size: .; j_call: TRBJ1-5; v_call: TRBV24-1; cdr3_nt: TGTGCCACCAGTGACCCACGACAGGGAGGCAATCAGCCCCAGCATTTT; cdr3_aa: CATSDPRQGGNQPQHF
d_call: .; clone_size: .; j_call: TRBJ2-1; v_call: TRBV18; cdr3_nt: TGTGCCAGCTCACCCAATCCCGAGGGCGGTGAGCAGTTCTTC; cdr3_aa: CASSPNPEGGEQFF
d_call: .; clone_size: .; j_call: TRBJ1-2; v_call: TRBV12-3/TRBV12-4; cdr3_nt: TGTGCCAGCAGCCGACAGGTCGGCTATGGCTACACCTTC; cdr3_aa: CASSRQVGYGYTF